This TCR beta chain was profiled in a study of Tregs in tolerant kidney transplant recipients. Study-wide findings and caveats: Tregs expanded with activated donor B cells seemed most donor-specific. Few patients were studied, so findings need validation in larger groups. No direct test of biological reproducibility was done here.

Thawed PBMCs were FACS-sorted into unstimulated CD4+CD25+CD127- regulatory T cells, CD4+CD25- non-regulatory cells, CD4 and CD8 cells. Clones were sequenced by immunoSEQ multiplex PCR, and TCRdb holds only the in-frame ones, with some missing. Of hundreds of thousands of clones listed, approximately 83% are singletons. After removal of 8 bases from V and 1 base from J, the junction contained 5 bases not matched to a gene. Germline CDR1 MNHEY, CDR2 SVGAGI. The length of the CDR3 is 14 residues. Remarks on this clone: Its matching antigen is unknown.

The source is a human donor in good health. The sequenced sample consisted of CD4+ T cells from blood. The chain carries TRBV6-5 and TRBJ2-3; 8 positions match TRBD1. CDR3 sequence reads: CASCLDRGTDTQYF. The CDR3 DNA is TGTGCCAGCTGCCTGGACAGGGGCACAGATACGCAGTATTTT.